These 28 T cell receptor beta chains came from one sample sequenced in a study of T-cell memory formation after mild COVID-19. TCRdb independently ran MiXCR on the 5' RACE reads; one entry per CDR3 protein. This sample has 110,000 to 150,000 distinct CDR3 sequences, with roughly 24% found just once. Sequencing was performed on PBMCs or a T cell subset sorted from them (not recorded which). All receptors derive from an adult woman who had mild COVID-19 (a few samples of this study predate the infection). Cell type and time point are not known.

The chain joins TRBV2 to TRBJ2-2; possibly TRBD1 or TRBD2 for D (5 bases each). V was pared by 2 bases and J by 0 bases, with 10 bases between. CDR1 is SNHLY and CDR2 is FYNNEI in the germline V gene. The CDR3 is 16 residues long. The CDR3 spells CASSEWLGPNTGELFF. CDR3 coding DNA: TGTGCCAGCAGTGAATGGTTGGGACCGAACACCGGGGAGCTGTTTTTT.

The rearrangement joins TRBV30 to TRBJ2-7; TRBD1 matches at 8 bases. There are 14 residues in the CDR3. Germline CDR1 reads GTSNPN; CDR2 reads SVGIG (reference sequence). J was trimmed by 4 bases and V by 3 bases; bases with no gene match: 8. The CDR3 sequence is CAWSPGQGAYEQYF. The CDR3 DNA follows: TGTGCCTGGAGCCCTGGACAGGGAGCTTACGAGCAGTACTTC.

This chain joins TRBV16 and TRBJ1-5; perhaps TRBD1 as D (5 bases). The length of the CDR3 is 14 residues. CDR1 and CDR2 (germline): KGHSY, FQNENV. Trimming took off 2 bases at V and 6 bases at J, with 11 bases between the two ends. CDR3 region: CASSQTSGGQPQHF. The CDR3 nucleotides read TGTGCCAGCAGCCAAACTTCGGGGGGTCAGCCCCAGCATTTT.

V gene TRBV7-2 combines with J gene TRBJ2-1; 10 positions match TRBD2. J gave up 6 bases and V 4 bases, and 3 bases lay outside the gene matches. The germline gives CDR1 SGHTA, CDR2 FQGNSA. This CDR3 is 14 amino acids long. The CDR3 is CASSSSGSTNEQFF. The CDR3 bases are TGTGCCAGCAGCTCTAGCGGGAGTACCAATGAGCAGTTCTTC.

This clonotype was found once. DNA for the CDR3: TGTGCCAGCAGCTGGACTAGCCAGCAGTTCTTC. Protein sequence: CASSWTSQQFF. The chain uses TRBV5-6 and TRBJ2-1, with 8 positions matching TRBD2. The CDR3 has 11 residues. From germline, CDR1 is SGHDT and CDR2 YYEEEE. Losses at the gene ends were 3 bases for V and 11 bases for J; bases not matched to a gene: 1.

The CDR3 sequence is CASIHWGLTGPTIYF. CDR3 nucleotide sequence: TGTGCCAGCATCCATTGGGGTCTAACTGGCCCCACCATATATTTT. The gene calls are TRBV6-6 and TRBJ1-3; D remains unclear. There are 15 residues in the CDR3. The V end was cut by 7 bases, the J end by 9 bases, with 22 bases between. Per germline, CDR1 MNHNY and CDR2 SVGAGI (reference sequence).

The chain uses TRBV7-6 and TRBJ2-2; unclear D gene. CDR3 length equals 13 residues. Germline lookup yields CDR1 SGHVS and CDR2 FNYEAQ. The V and J ends lost 3 bases and 7 bases respectively, with 9 bases between them. CDR3 amino acids: CASSFSEIGELFF. As DNA, the CDR3 is TGTGCCAGCAGCTTCTCGGAAATCGGGGAGCTGTTTTTT.

The gene calls are TRBV4-2 and TRBJ1-1; D gene unclear. With 0 bases removed from V and 6 bases from J, the gap between germline ends came to 17 bases. Germline loops: CDR1 LGHNA, CDR2 YNFKEQ. The CDR3 is 16 residues long. The chain's CDR3 is CASSQDRSSRMAEAFF. The CDR3 DNA follows: TGTGCCAGCAGCCAAGATCGGAGCAGTCGGATGGCTGAAGCTTTCTTT.

CDR3 in DNA: TGTGCCAGCAGCACGTGGGAGGACGGAGGCACAGATACGCAGTATTTT. It translates to CASSTWEDGGTDTQYF. The V call is TRBV11-3, the J call TRBJ2-3; D might be TRBD2 (6 bases). Germline V CDR1 and CDR2: SGHNT, YENEEA. V was shortened by 5 bases and J by 1 base, with 16 bases between the two germline ends. The CDR3 length is 16 residues.

V and J are TRBV28 and TRBJ2-5; D is possibly TRBD1 or TRBD2 (6 bases each). CDR1 MDHEN and CDR2 SYDVKM come from the germline V gene. The germline V and J ends were trimmed by 7 bases and 3 bases, with 18 bases remaining between them. This CDR3 is built from 15 residues. The CDR3 loop reads CASTSAGVIKETQYF. DNA for the CDR3: TGTGCCAGCACTAGCGCAGGGGTCATTAAAGAGACCCAGTACTTC.

This sequence joins TRBV4-2 and TRBJ1-4; D ambiguous. V gave up 4 bases and J gave up 6 bases, with 12 bases separating them. The CDR3 has 14 amino acids. CDR1 is LGHNA, CDR2 YNFKEQ, per germline. The CDR3 nucleotides are TGTGCCAGCAGCCCCGGCTGGGTTGATGAAAAACTGTTTTTT. It specifies CASSPGWVDEKLFF.

In its sample, this clonotype was seen a few times. The chain joins TRBV6-5 to TRBJ2-3, with TRBD2 matching over 9 bases. The CDR3 totals 16 residues. The V segment lost 5 bases and the J segment 4 bases; nucleotides outside the gene matches: 10. Germline lookup yields CDR1 MNHEY and CDR2 SVGAGI. Here the CDR3 reads CASSPRGSGSADTQYF. In nucleotides, the CDR3 is TGTGCCAGCAGTCCCCGGGGTAGCGGGAGTGCAGATACGCAGTATTTT.

This clonotype showed up just a few times. This sequence joins TRBV28 and TRBJ2-7; D gene uncertain. Per germline, CDR1 MDHEN and CDR2 SYDVKM. The CDR3 sequence is 17 residues long. Deletions cut 6 bases from V and 2 bases from J, with 23 bases between. The CDR3 protein is CASSLEVGTGQAYEQYF. CDR3 in DNA: TGTGCCAGCAGCCTCGAGGTCGGAACGGGTCAAGCCTACGAGCAGTACTTC.

This clonotype was observed a handful of times. The rearrangement joins TRBV4-2 to TRBJ2-1, with D unclear. With 0 bases removed from V and 0 bases from J, the gap between germline ends came to 6 bases. CDR1 is LGHNA and CDR2 is YNFKEQ in the germline V gene. The CDR3 sequence is 15 residues long. The CDR3 sequence: CASSQDKLSYNEQFF. The CDR3 region has the DNA TGTGCCAGCAGCCAAGACAAGCTCTCCTACAATGAGCAGTTCTTC.

The chain has TRBV27 and TRBJ2-1; 9 bases align to TRBD1. The V gene end was trimmed by 5 bases and the J gene end by 4 bases; junction bases not matched to a gene: 15. This CDR3 is 18 amino acids long. Germline lookup yields CDR1 MNHEY and CDR2 SMNVEV (reference sequence). The CDR3 nucleotides are TGTGCCAGCAGTGATACAGGGGGCAGCGGAATCCTTTACAATGAGCAGTTCTTC. It codes for CASSDTGGSGILYNEQFF.

The chain employs TRBV12-3 or TRBV12-4 and TRBJ1-5; no clear D gene. Between the trimmed V and J ends, which lost 6 bases and 5 bases, there was a span of 20 bases. The CDR3 runs 16 residues. The CDR3 loop reads CASRPPGLIRDQPQHF. The DNA of the CDR3 is TGTGCCAGCAGGCCTCCGGGCCTCATACGAGATCAGCCCCAGCATTTT.

The J gene is TRBJ2-5, the V gene TRBV24-1, with 8 bases matching TRBD2. J gave up 3 bases and V 3 bases, and 2 bases lay outside the gene matches. This CDR3 comprises 14 residues. The germline gives CDR1 KGHDR, CDR2 SFDVKD. The CDR3: CATSDPAGEETQYF. The CDR3 nucleotides read TGTGCCACCAGTGATCCAGCGGGGGAAGAGACCCAGTACTTC.

The rearrangement joins TRBV6-6 to TRBJ2-2; perhaps TRBD2 as D (6 bases). V was cut by 5 bases and J by 6 bases, with 16 bases left in between. CDR3 size: 15 residues. The germline V gene encodes CDR1 MNHNY and CDR2 SVGAGI (reference sequence). The CDR3 coding sequence is TGTGCCAGCAGTGATCGGCGGGGTAGGGCCGGGGAGCTGTTTTTT. Encoded protein: CASSDRRGRAGELFF.

V usage is TRBV7-9 and J usage is TRBJ1-2; D perhaps matches TRBD1 (5 bases). The CDR3 is made up of 12 amino acids. Deletions cut 1 base from V and 13 bases from J, with 13 bases between. Germline V gene lookup returns CDR1 SEHNR and CDR2 FQNEAQ (reference sequence). As DNA, the CDR3 is TGTGCCAGCAGCTTAGATCGGGGGTTAGGCACCTTC. Residues: CASSLDRGLGTF.

The table lists this clonotype with many counts. The chain recombines TRBV27 with TRBJ2-1, with 7 nucleotides matching TRBD2. The germline CDR1 and CDR2 sequences are MNHEY and SMNVEV (reference sequence). Trimming cost V 6 bases and J 5 bases; bases outside gene matches: 10. This CDR3 has 15 amino acids. CDR3 nucleotides: TGTGCCAGCAGCCCGATTCAGCGGGGACACAATGAGCAGTTCTTC. Its protein product is CASSPIQRGHNEQFF.

In its sample, this clonotype was seen a few times. V gene TRBV12-3 or TRBV12-4 combines with J gene TRBJ2-3; 7 positions agree with TRBD2. The V and J ends lost 10 bases and 2 bases, in that order; junction bases with no gene match: 12. The length of the CDR3 is 15 residues. CDR3 sequence reads: CAITVQRGLTDTQYF. CDR3 nucleotide sequence: TGTGCCATCACCGTCCAGCGGGGACTCACAGATACGCAGTATTTT.

This clonotype was counted a few times. This chain connects TRBV5-1 to TRBJ2-1; a weak D match, TRBD2 (5 bases). Trimming shortened V by 2 bases and J by 2 bases, and 11 bases separated the two germline ends. Per germline, CDR1 SGHRS and CDR2 YFSETQ. The CDR3 spans 15 residues. CDR3 amino acids: CASSFAGDTYNEQFF. As DNA, the CDR3 is TGCGCCAGCAGCTTTGCCGGGGATACCTACAATGAGCAGTTCTTC.

The chain combines TRBV2 with TRBJ2-3, with TRBD2 as a possible D gene (6 bases). Germline V gives CDR1 SNHLY, CDR2 FYNNEI. Trimming cost V 2 bases and J 4 bases, with 19 bases left between them. CDR3 length: 17 amino acids. In DNA form, the CDR3 reads TGTGCCAGCAGTGAATTGGCTTTGGGCGGCGGGGCAGATACGCAGTATTTT. This codes for CASSELALGGGADTQYF.

J is TRBJ1-5 and V is TRBV7-2; no definite D call. Trimming cost V 1 base and J 6 bases, with 4 bases left between them. Germline-derived CDR1 and CDR2 are SGHTA and FQGNSA. The CDR3 has 12 amino acids. CDR3 amino acids: CASSLGVQPQHF. In DNA form, the CDR3 reads TGTGCCAGCAGCTTAGGGGTTCAGCCCCAGCATTTT.

The CDR3 loop is CASSAYGGYTF. CDR3 bases: TGTGCCAGTAGTGCGTATGGGGGCTACACCTTC. V is TRBV19 and J is TRBJ1-2; D call uncertain. Germline V gene lookup returns CDR1 LNHDA and CDR2 SQIVND (reference sequence). This CDR3 is built from 11 residues. Trimming removed 5 bases from V and 8 bases from J, with 9 bases in between. Full variable domain (missing parts from reference TRBV19 and TRBJ1-2): DGGITQSPKYLFRKEGQNVTLSCEQNLNHDAMYWYRQDPGQGLRLIYYSQIVNDFQKGDIAEGYSVSREKKESFPLTVTSAQKNPTAFYLCASSAYGGYTFGSGTRLTVV.

This clonotype occurred a few times. The gene calls are TRBV7-2 and TRBJ2-3; no clear D. Germline V gene lookup returns CDR1 SGHTA and CDR2 FQGNSA. The CDR3 contains 14 residues. Trimming cost V 5 bases and J 5 bases, with 14 bases left between them. CDR3 sequence: CASSTHLSGDTQYF. The DNA for the CDR3 is TGTGCCAGCAGCACCCACCTCTCGGGAGATACGCAGTATTTT.

V usage is TRBV12-3 or TRBV12-4 and J usage is TRBJ2-5, with 12 positions matching TRBD2. The CDR3 sequence is 16 residues long. The J segment lost 2 bases and the V segment lost 3 bases, leaving 4 bases of the junction unmatched. DNA of the CDR3: TGTGCCAGCAGTTTCCTAGCGGGGGGGCCTCAAGAGACCCAGTACTTC. It encodes CASSFLAGGPQETQYF.

This clonotype was counted between two and nine times. The chain has TRBV15 and TRBJ2-5; TRBD2 agrees at 10 bases. The length of the CDR3 is 15 residues. Germline CDR1 reads LNHNV; CDR2 reads YYDKDF (reference sequence). V lost 2 bases and J lost 5; bases outside the gene matches: 5. The CDR3 region is CATSRSRAGGETQYF. CDR3 bases: TGTGCCACCAGCAGATCTCGAGCGGGAGGGGAGACCCAGTACTTC.